This T cell receptor (beta chain) was recorded in a study of tumor-infiltrating T cells and Merkel cell polyomavirus (dated by TCRdb to about 2017). Background on the whole study: CD8+ T cells specific for the Merkel cell polyomavirus KLL epitope were examined in Merkel cell carcinoma patients. Varying disease stages were represented at patient presentation, and patients were followed for a median of around 2.5 years (range 1.1 to 6.0 years). The therapies patients received were varied and non-standardized, including chemotherapy, radiation and immunotherapies. In 14 to 15 samples, KLL-tetramer-sorted cells taken from blood or tumor-infiltrating lymphocytes underwent TRB sequencing, as did 11 to 12 matched whole-tumor samples. The majority of whole-tumor samples consisted of approximately 25-micron curls cut from formalin-fixed, paraffin-embedded tissue blocks. Across the study, one tumor sample was a frozen nodal tumor digest and one was a flash-frozen core biopsy of a metastasis.

All patients' tumors stained robustly positive for Merkel cell polyomavirus Large T antigen by immunohistochemistry. Twelve Merkel cell carcinoma patients were included, each with robust KLL-tetramer+ populations (above 0.04% of CD8+ T cells) in blood and/or cultured TIL. Every patient was Caucasian, and patient ages ranged from roughly 45 to 80 years, with a median of around 64 years. Lymph node tumors were analyzed for patients with unknown primaries presenting with nodal disease, or where primary tissue was insufficient. The CDR3 starts with the cysteine, ends with the phenylalanine, and has 12 residues. Here the CDR3 DNA is all that survives: 36 bases in frame from base 1. According to the germline V gene, CDR1 reads SNHLY and CDR2 reads FYNNEI. V is trimmed back by 7 bases and J by 4 bases, and the junction contains 3 bases that no gene match accounts for. Details on this clone: No antigen is known for it. No quality values exist for individual bases; no much larger clone is one base distant.

Results the study describes overall, beyond this receptor: Because only a single viral epitope was studied, T cells directed against other Merkel cell polyomavirus epitopes were not captured. The small sample size of the study (n of about 11 patients) is recognized as a limitation. KLL-specific TRB repertoires were diverse and largely private, with only one public clonotype among 350 to 500 unique sequences, shared by two patients. A higher fraction of KLL-specific T cells within tumors (roughly 1.9-18% versus roughly 0-0.14%) was associated with significantly better MCC-specific survival. More unique KLL-specific clonotypes in tumors (roughly 5-108 vs 0-3) was associated with a significant MCC-specific survival advantage (P = 0.0051).

Preparation of the library involved the immunoSEQ multiplex PCR assay. Adaptive Biotechnologies (Seattle, WA) carried out the genomic DNA extraction, TRB sequencing and normalization. The authors' pipeline ran thus. Clonality was computed as one minus Shannon entropy of productive TRB sequences normalized by log2 of unique productive sequences. KLL-specific clonotypes in tumors were identified by matching TCRbeta CDR3 amino acid sequences with those from each patient's tetramer-sorted sample. TCRdb mirrors the immuneACCESS table, restricted to in-frame sequences. Some clones are absent from its copies; in checked studies, under half trace to an unresolved V gene, and the reason for the others is unknown. V, J and clone size were drawn from that table, and D and trimming were deduced from the DNA. Recorded for this sample are 20,000 to 30,000 clones; about 85% of them occurred a single time. Clones ranked in the top ten supply less than 3% of the sample.

The rearrangement combines TRBV2 with TRBJ2-7; 8 bases in the middle match TRBD2. The sample was lymph node tissue. This receptor was taken from a man aged 45-65 years with Merkel cell carcinoma. CDR3 protein: CASITSGYEQYF. In nucleotides, the sequence is TGTGCCAGCATCACTAGCGGTTACGAGCAGTACTTC. Joined to the reference TRBV2 and TRBJ2-7 proteins, this CDR3 gives the full variable domain: EPEVTQTPSHQVTQMGQEVILRCVPISNHLYFYWYRQILGQKVEFLVSFYNNEISEKSEIFDDQFSVERPDGSNFTLKIRSTKLEDSAMYFCASITSGYEQYFGPGTRLTVT.